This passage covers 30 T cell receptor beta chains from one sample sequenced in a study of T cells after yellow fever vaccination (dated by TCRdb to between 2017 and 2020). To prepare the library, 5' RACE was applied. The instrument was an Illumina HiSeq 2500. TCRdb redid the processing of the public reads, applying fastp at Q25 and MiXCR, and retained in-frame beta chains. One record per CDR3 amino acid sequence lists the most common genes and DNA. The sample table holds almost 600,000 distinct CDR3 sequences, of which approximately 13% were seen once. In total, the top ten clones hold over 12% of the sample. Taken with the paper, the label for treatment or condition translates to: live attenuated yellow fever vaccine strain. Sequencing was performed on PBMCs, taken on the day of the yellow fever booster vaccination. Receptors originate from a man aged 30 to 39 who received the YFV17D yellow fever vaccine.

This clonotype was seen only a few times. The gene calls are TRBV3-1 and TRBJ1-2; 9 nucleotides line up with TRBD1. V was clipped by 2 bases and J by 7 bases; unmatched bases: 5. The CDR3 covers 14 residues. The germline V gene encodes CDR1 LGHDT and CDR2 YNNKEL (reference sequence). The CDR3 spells CASSQSDRGLGYTF. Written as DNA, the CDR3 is TGTGCCAGCAGCCAATCGGACAGGGGACTTGGCTACACCTTC.

CDR3 sequence (DNA): TGTGCCAGCAGCCCCTTAACCGGGACAGGGGGACTAGCCAAAAACATTCAGTACTTC. It translates to CASSPLTGTGGLAKNIQYF. J is TRBJ2-4 and V is TRBV14, with 11 bases matching TRBD1. The CDR3 is 19 amino acids. V shed 4 bases, J shed 0 bases, and the junction held 11 bases outside the gene matches. Germline V lookup: CDR1 SGHDN, CDR2 FVKESK. Looking up the rest from reference TRBV14 and TRBJ2-4 gives the full variable domain: EAGVTQFPSHSVIEKGQTVTLRCDPISGHDNLYWYRRVMGKEIKFLLHFVKESKQDESGMPNNRFLAERTGGTYSTLKVQPAELEDSGVYFCASSPLTGTGGLAKNIQYFGAGTRLSVL.

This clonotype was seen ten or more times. CDR3 loop: CASSSGSTGELFF. In DNA, the CDR3 is TGTGCCAGCTCATCGGGGAGTACCGGGGAGCTGTTTTTT. This chain joins TRBV18 and TRBJ2-2; tentatively, D is TRBD2 (5 bases). Trimming took 5 bases from V and 5 from J, leaving 9 bases between them. The CDR3 has 13 amino acids. CDR1 and CDR2 (germline): KGHSH, LQKENI. Full variable domain (outside the CDR3, taken from reference TRBV18 and TRBJ2-2): NAGVMQNPRHLVRRRGQEARLRCSPMKGHSHVYWYRQLPEEGLKFMVYLQKENIIDESGMPKERFSAEFPKEGPSILRIQQVVRGDSAAYFCASSSGSTGELFFGEGSRLTVL.

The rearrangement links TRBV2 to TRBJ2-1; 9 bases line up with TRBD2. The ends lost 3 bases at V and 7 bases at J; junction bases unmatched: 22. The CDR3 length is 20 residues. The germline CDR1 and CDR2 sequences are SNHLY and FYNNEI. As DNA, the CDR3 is TGTGCCAGCAGTGAGATCGTAATCGGGGCGGGAGGGCCTCTTGGGAATGAGCAGTTCTTC. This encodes CASSEIVIGAGGPLGNEQFF. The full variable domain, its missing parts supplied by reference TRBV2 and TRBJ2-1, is EPEVTQTPSHQVTQMGQEVILRCVPISNHLYFYWYRQILGQKVEFLVSFYNNEISEKSEIFDDQFSVERPDGSNFTLKIRSTKLEDSAMYFCASSEIVIGAGGPLGNEQFFGPGTRLTVL.

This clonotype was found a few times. The CDR3 region has the DNA TGTGCCAGCAGCACCCCTTTCACAGATACGCAGTATTTT. Encoded protein: CASSTPFTDTQYF. The rearrangement uses TRBV7-9 and TRBJ2-3, with D unclear. The CDR3 is 13 residues long. The V and J ends lost 5 bases and 2 bases respectively, with 8 bases between them. The germline V gene has CDR1 SEHNR and CDR2 FQNEAQ (reference sequence).

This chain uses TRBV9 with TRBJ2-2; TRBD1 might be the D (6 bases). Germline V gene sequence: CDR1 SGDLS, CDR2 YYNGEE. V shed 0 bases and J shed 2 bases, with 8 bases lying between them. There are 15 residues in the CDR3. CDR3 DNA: TGTGCCAGCAGCGTAGAAGGGGGTAACACCGGGGAGCTGTTTTTT. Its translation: CASSVEGGNTGELFF.

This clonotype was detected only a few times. CDR3 nucleotide sequence: TGTGCCAGCAGCAGAGGACTAGCGGCCACTTATGAGCAGTTCTTC. This sequence encodes CASSRGLAATYEQFF. The V call is TRBV7-2, the J call TRBJ2-1; TRBD2 agrees at 10 bases. J gave up 8 bases and V 5 bases, and 9 bases lay outside the gene matches. CDR1 SGHTA and CDR2 FQGNSA come from the germline V gene. The CDR3 length is 15 residues.

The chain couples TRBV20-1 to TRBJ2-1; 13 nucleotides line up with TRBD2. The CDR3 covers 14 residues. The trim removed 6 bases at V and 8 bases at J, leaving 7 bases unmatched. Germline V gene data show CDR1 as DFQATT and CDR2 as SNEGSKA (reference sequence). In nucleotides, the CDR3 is TGCAGTGCCCCACTAGCGGGAGGGCCGGATGAGCAGTTCTTC. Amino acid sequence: CSAPLAGGPDEQFF.

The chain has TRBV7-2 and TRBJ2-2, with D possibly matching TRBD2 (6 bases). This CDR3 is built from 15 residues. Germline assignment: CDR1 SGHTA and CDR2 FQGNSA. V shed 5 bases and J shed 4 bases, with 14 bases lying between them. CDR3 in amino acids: CASSRTGTSTGELFF. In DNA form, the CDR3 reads TGTGCCAGCAGCCGAACCGGGACTTCCACCGGGGAGCTGTTTTTT.

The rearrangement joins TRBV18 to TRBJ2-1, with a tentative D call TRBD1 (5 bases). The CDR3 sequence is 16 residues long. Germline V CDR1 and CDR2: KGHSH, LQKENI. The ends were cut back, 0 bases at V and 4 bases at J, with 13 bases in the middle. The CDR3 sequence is CASSPPGETGYNEQFF. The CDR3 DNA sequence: TGTGCCAGCTCACCACCGGGTGAAACAGGATACAATGAGCAGTTCTTC. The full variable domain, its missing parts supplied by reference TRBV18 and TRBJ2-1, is NAGVMQNPRHLVRRRGQEARLRCSPMKGHSHVYWYRQLPEEGLKFMVYLQKENIIDESGMPKERFSAEFPKEGPSILRIQQVVRGDSAAYFCASSPPGETGYNEQFFGPGTRLTVL.

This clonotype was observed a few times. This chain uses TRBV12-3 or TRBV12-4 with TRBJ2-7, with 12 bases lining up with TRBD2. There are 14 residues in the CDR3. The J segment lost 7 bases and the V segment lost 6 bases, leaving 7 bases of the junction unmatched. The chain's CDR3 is CASSRLAGDSEQYF. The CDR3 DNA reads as TGTGCCAGCAGCCGACTAGCGGGAGACTCGGAGCAGTACTTC.

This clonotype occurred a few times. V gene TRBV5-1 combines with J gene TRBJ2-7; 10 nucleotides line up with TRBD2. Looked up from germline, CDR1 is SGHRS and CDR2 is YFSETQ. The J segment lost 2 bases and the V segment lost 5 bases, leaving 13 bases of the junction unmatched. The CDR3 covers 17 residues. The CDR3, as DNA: TGCGCCAGCAGACAATTCGACCAGCGGGAGGGCCCCTACGAGCAGTACTTC. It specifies CASRQFDQREGPYEQYF.

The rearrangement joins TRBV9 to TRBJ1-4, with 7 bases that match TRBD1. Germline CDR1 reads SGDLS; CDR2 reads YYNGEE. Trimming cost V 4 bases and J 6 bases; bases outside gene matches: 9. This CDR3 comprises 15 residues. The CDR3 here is CASSKRQGPDEKLFF. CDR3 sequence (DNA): TGTGCCAGCAGCAAGAGACAGGGCCCAGATGAAAAACTGTTTTTT.

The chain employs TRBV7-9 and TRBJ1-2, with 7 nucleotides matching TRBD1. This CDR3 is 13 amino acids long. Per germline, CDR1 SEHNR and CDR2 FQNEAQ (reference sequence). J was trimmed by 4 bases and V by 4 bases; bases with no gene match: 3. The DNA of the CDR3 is TGTGCCAGCAGCTACGGACAGGCCTATGGCTACACCTTC. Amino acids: CASSYGQAYGYTF.

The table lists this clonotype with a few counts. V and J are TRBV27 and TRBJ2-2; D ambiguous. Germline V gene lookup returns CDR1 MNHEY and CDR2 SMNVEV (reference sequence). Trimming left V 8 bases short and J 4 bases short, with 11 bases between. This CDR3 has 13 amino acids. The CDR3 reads CASGPRSTGELFF. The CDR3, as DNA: TGTGCCAGCGGTCCTAGGAGCACCGGGGAGCTGTTTTTT.

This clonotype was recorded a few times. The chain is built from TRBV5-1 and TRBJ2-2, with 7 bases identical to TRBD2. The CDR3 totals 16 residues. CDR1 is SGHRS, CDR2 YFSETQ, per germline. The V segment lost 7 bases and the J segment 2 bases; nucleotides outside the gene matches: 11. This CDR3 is CASQIGSGLNTGELFF. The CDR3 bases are TGCGCCAGCCAAATTGGTTCGGGACTAAACACCGGGGAGCTGTTTTTT.

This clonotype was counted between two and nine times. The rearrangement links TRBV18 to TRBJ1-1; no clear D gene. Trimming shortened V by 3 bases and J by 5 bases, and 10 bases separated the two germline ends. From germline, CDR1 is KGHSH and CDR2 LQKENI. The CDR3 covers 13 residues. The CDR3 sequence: CASSPGWVTEAFF. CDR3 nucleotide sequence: TGTGCCAGCTCACCGGGTTGGGTGACTGAAGCTTTCTTT. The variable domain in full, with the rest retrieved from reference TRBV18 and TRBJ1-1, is NAGVMQNPRHLVRRRGQEARLRCSPMKGHSHVYWYRQLPEEGLKFMVYLQKENIIDESGMPKERFSAEFPKEGPSILRIQQVVRGDSAAYFCASSPGWVTEAFFGQGTRLTVV.

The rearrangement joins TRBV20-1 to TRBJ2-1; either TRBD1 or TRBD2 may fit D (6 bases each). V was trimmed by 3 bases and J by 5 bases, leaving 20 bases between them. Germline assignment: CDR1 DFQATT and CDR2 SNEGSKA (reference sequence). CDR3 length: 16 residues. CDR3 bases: TGCAGTGCTAGGGCGAGGGGGGAGGCGACGAACAATGAGCAGTTCTTC. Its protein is CSARARGEATNNEQFF.

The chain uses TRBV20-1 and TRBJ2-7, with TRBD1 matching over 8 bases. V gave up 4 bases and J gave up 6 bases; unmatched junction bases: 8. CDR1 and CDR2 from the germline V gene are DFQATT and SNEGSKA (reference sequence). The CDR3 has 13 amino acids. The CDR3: CSATRDRYLEQYF. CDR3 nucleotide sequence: TGCAGTGCTACCCGGGACAGGTACCTCGAGCAGTACTTC.

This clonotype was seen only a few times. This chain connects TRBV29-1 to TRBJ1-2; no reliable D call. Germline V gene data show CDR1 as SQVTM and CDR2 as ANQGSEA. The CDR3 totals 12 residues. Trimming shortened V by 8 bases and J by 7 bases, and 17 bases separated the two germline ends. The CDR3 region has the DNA TGCAGCTCCCCAGCAGGTTACGGTGGCTACACCTTC. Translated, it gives CSSPAGYGGYTF. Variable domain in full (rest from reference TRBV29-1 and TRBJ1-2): SAVISQKPSRDICQRGTSLTIQCQVDSQVTMMFWYRQQPGQSLTLIATANQGSEATYESGFVIDKFPISRPNLTFSTLTVSNMSPEDSSIYLCSSPAGYGGYTFGSGTRLTVV.

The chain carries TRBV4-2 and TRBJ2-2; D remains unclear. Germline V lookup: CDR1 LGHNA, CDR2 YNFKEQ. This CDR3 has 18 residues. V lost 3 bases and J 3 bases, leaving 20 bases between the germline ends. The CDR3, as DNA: TGTGCCAGCAGCCATACGAGAGGTGTTCGGCTGGACACCGGGGAGCTGTTTTTT. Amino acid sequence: CASSHTRGVRLDTGELFF.

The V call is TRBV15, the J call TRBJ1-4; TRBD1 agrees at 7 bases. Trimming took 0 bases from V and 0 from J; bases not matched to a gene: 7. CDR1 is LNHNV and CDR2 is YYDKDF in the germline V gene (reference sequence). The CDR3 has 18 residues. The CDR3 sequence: CATSRDFRQGATNEKLFF. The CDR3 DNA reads TGTGCCACCAGCAGAGATTTTAGGCAGGGGGCAACTAATGAAAAACTGTTTTTT.

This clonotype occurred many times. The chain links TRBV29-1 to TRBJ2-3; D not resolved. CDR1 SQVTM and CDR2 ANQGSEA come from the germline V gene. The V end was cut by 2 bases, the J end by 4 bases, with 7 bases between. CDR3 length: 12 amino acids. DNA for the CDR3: TGCAGCGTTGAACTGGGCCCAGATACGCAGTATTTT. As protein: CSVELGPDTQYF.

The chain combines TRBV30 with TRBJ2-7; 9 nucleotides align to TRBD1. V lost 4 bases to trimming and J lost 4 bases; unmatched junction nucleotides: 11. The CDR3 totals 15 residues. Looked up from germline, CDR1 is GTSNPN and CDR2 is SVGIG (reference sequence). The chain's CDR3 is CAWKLPGTGRYEQYF. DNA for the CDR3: TGTGCCTGGAAACTCCCCGGGACAGGGAGGTACGAGCAGTACTTC.

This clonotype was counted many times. CDR3 amino acids: CASSQDSSGAPEAFF. CDR3 sequence (DNA): TGTGCCAGCAGCCAAGATAGCTCGGGGGCCCCTGAAGCTTTCTTT. The J gene is TRBJ1-1, the V gene TRBV4-2; a weak D match, TRBD1 (6 bases). CDR3 size: 15 residues. Trimming removed 0 bases at V and 6 bases at J, with 14 bases between. Germline V gene data show CDR1 as LGHNA and CDR2 as YNFKEQ.

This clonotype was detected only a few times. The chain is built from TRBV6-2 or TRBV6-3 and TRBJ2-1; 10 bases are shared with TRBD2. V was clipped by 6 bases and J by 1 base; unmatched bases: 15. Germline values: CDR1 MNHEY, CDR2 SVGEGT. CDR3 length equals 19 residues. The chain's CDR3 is CASRRGHLILAGSYNEQFF. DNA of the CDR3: TGTGCCAGCAGGCGGGGACATTTAATACTAGCGGGGTCCTACAATGAGCAGTTCTTC.

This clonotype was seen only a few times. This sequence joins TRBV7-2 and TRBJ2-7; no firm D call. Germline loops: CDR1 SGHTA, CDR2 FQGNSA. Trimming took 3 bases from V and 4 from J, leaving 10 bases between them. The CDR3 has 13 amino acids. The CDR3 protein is CASSLGSEYEQYF. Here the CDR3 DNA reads TGTGCCAGCAGCTTGGGGTCCGAATACGAGCAGTACTTC.

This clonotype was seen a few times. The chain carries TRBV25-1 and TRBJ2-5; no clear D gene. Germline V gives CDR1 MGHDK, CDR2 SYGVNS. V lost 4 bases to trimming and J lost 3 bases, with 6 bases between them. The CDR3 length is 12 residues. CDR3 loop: CASSVREETQYF. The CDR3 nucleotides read TGTGCCAGCAGTGTAAGAGAAGAGACCCAGTACTTC.

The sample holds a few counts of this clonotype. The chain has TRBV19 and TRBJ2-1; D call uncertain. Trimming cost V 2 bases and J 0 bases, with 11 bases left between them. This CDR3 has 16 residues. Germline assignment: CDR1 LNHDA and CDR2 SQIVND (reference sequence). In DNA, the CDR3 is TGTGCCAGTAGTATATCAGGCGGAAGCTCCTACAATGAGCAGTTCTTC. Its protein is CASSISGGSSYNEQFF. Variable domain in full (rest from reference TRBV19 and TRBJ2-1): DGGITQSPKYLFRKEGQNVTLSCEQNLNHDAMYWYRQDPGQGLRLIYYSQIVNDFQKGDIAEGYSVSREKKESFPLTVTSAQKNPTAFYLCASSISGGSSYNEQFFGPGTRLTVL.

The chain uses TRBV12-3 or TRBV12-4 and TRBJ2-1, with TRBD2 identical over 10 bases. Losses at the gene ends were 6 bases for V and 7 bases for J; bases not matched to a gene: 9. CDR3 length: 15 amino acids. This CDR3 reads CASRPSGRAGNEQFF. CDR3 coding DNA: TGTGCCAGCAGACCCAGCGGGAGGGCCGGAAATGAGCAGTTCTTC.